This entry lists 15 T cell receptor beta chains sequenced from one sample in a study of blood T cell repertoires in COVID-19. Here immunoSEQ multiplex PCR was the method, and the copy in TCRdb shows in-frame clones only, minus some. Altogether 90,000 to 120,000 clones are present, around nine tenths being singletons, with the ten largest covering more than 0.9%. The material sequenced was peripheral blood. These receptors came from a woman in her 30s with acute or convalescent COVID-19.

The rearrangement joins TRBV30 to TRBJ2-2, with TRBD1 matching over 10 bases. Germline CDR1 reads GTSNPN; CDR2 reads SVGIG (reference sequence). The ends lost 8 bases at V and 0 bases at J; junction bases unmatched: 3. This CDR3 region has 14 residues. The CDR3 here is CAGQGGTNTGELFF. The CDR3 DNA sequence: TGTGCCGGACAGGGGGGCACGAACACCGGGGAGCTGTTTTTT.

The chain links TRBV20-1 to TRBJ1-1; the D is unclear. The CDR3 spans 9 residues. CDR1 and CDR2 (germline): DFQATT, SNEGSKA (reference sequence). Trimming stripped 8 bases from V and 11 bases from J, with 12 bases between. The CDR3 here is CSFSVSAFF. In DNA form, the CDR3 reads TGCAGTTTTTCCGTGTCGGCTTTCTTT.

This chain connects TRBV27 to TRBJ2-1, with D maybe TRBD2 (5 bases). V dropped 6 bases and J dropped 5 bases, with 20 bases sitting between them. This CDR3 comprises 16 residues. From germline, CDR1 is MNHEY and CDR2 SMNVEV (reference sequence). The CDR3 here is CASSLAQGRKHNEQFF. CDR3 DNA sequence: TGTGCCAGCAGCTTAGCTCAAGGGAGAAAACACAATGAGCAGTTCTTC.

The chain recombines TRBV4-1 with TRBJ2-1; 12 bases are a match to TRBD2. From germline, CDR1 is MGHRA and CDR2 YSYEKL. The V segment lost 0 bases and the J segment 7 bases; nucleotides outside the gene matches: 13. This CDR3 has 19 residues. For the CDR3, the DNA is TGCGCCAGCAGCCAAGACTCCAGACTAGCGGGGGAGCCTAATAATGAGCAGTTCTTC. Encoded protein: CASSQDSRLAGEPNNEQFF.

CDR3 DNA sequence: TGTGCCAGCAGTGAGACCTACAGGGGGGCTAACTATGGCTACACCTTC. Translation gives CASSETYRGANYGYTF. V gene TRBV6-1 combines with J gene TRBJ1-2, with 8 bases lining up with TRBD1. Germline-derived CDR1 and CDR2 are MNHNS and SASEGT. The ends lost 3 bases at V and 0 bases at J; junction bases unmatched: 6. This CDR3 is built from 16 residues.

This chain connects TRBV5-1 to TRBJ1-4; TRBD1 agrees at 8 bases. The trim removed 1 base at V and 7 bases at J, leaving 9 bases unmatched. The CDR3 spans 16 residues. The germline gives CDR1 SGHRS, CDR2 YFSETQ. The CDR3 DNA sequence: TGCGCCAGCAGCTTGACGACAGGGGTTGGTGGTGAAAAACTGTTTTTT. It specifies CASSLTTGVGGEKLFF.

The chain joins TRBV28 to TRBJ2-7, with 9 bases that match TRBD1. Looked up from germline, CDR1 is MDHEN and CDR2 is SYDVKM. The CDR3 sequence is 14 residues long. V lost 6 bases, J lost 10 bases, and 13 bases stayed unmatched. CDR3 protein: CASSSPQGAYHQYF. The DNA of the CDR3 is TGTGCCAGCAGCTCCCCACAGGGGGCGTATCATCAGTACTTC. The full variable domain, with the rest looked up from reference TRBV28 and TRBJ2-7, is DVKVTQSSRYLVKRTGEKVFLECVQDMDHENMFWYRQDPGLGLRLIYFSYDVKMKEKGDIPEGYSVSREKKERFSLILESASTNQTSMYLCASSSPQGAYHQYFGPGTRLTVT.

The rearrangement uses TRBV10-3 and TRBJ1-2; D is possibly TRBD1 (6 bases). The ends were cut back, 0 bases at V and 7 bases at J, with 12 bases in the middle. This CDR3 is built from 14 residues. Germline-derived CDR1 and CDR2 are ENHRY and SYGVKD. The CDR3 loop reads CAISESRGPAGYTF. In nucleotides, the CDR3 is TGTGCCATCAGTGAGTCCAGGGGACCGGCTGGCTACACCTTC.

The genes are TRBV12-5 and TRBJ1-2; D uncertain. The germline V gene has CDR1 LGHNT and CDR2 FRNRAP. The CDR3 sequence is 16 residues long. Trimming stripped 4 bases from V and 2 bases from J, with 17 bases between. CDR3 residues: CASGYAAQNLNYGYTF. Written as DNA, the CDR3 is TGTGCTAGTGGTTACGCAGCACAGAACCTAAACTATGGCTACACCTTC. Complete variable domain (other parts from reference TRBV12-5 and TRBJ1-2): DARVTQTPRHKVTEMGQEVTMRCQPILGHNTVFWYRQTMMQGLELLAYFRNRAPLDDSGMPKDRFSAEMPDATLATLKIQPSEPRDSAVYFCASGYAAQNLNYGYTFGSGTRLTVV.

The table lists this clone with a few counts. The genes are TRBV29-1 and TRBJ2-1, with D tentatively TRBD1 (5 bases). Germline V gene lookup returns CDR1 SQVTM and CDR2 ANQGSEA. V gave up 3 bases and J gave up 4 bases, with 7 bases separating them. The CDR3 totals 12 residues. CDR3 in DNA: TGCAGCGTTGATGCAGGGTACAATGAGCAGTTCTTC. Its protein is CSVDAGYNEQFF.

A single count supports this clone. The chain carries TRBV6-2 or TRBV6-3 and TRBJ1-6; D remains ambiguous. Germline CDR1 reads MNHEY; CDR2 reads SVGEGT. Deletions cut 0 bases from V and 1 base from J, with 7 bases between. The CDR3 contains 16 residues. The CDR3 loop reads CASSYSGRSYNSPLHF. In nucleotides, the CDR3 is TGTGCCAGCAGTTACTCGGGCAGATCCTATAATTCACCCCTCCACTTT.

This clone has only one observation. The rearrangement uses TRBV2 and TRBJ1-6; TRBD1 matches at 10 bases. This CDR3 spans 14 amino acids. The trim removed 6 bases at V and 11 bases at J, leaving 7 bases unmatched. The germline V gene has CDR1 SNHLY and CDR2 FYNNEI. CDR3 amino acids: CASSQTGGSAPLHF. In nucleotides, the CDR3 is TGTGCCAGCAGCCAGACAGGGGGCAGCGCACCCCTCCACTTT.

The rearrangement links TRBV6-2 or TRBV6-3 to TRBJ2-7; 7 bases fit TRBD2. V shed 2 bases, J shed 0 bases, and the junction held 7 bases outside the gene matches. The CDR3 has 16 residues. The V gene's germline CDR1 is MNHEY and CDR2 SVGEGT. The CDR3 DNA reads TGTGCCAGCAGTTACGAGCGGGGCCGCAGCTCCTACGAGCAGTACTTC. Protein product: CASSYERGRSSYEQYF.

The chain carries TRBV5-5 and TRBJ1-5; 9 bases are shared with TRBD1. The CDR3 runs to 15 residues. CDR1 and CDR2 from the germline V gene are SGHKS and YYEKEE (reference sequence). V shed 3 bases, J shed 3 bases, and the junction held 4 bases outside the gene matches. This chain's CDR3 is CASSWGTGFNQPQHF. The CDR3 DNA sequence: TGTGCCAGCAGCTGGGGGACAGGGTTCAATCAGCCCCAGCATTTT.

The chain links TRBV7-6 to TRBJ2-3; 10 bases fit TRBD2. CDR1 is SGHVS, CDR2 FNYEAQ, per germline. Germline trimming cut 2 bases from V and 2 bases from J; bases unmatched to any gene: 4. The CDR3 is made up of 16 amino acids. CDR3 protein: CASSLYSGGTTDTQYF. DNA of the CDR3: TGTGCCAGCAGCTTATATAGCGGGGGGACCACAGATACGCAGTATTTT.